Below, one T cell receptor (beta chain) is given with its context. Sequencing used immunoSEQ multiplex PCR; TCRdb keeps in-frame clones, though not all of them. Of around 200,000 clones in the sample, 80% to 90% are singletons; the top ten hold around 3.3%. This entry is derived from a study of blood T cell repertoires in COVID-19. The sequencing input was peripheral blood. The clonotype was recovered from a man in his 60s with acute or convalescent COVID-19.

The CDR3 DNA follows: TGTGCCAGCAGCTTCCATTATCCTAGCTCTACTACCACCTCCTACAATGAGCAGTTCTTC. This sequence encodes CASSFHYPSSTTTSYNEQFF. The chain carries TRBV7-6 and TRBJ2-1, with D perhaps TRBD2 (5 bases). The V end was cut by 3 bases, the J end by 0 bases, with 24 bases between. CDR3 size: 20 residues. CDR1 is SGHVS, CDR2 FNYEAQ, per germline.